This T cell receptor beta chain was recovered during a study of T-cell reconstitution after alpha-beta-depleted transplantation in children. This CDR3 spans 14 amino acids. Germline assignment: CDR1 SGHDT and CDR2 YYEEEE. The V gene lost 0 bases and the J gene lost 9 bases, with 10 bases spanning the gap. Preparation of the TCRbeta library used unique molecular identifiers. TCRdb recomputed calls from the PCR reads with MiXCR, one row per CDR3 protein. The table lists under 250,000 distinct CDR3 sequences, about a sixth of them singletons. This specimen consisted of PBMCs, mostly from graft donor cells, obtained 360 days after TCRalphabeta/CD19-depleted stem cell transplant. The V gene is TRBV5-6, the J gene TRBJ1-6, with D hard to call. The TCR originated in a male patient aged 2 to 9 who had a stem cell transplant for acute lymphoblastic leukemia, so the T cells may come from the graft donor. In DNA form, the CDR3 reads TGTGCCAGCAGCTTGGCAGGTGACCCTTCACCCCTCCACTTT. Its translation is CASSLAGDPSPLHF.